What follows is one T cell receptor (beta chain) and its context. It has no known antigen specificity. Per-base qualities were not stored, and no clone one base away is much larger. This sample is drawn from a study of T cell responses to AZD1222 COVID-19 vaccine (dated by TCRdb to the early 2020s). Study-level background: AZD1222 recipients given second doses at about 4 weeks or at about 12 weeks were pooled, since spike-specific TCR depth and breadth were not found to differ between the two schedules. A total of over 230 trial participants underwent TCR sequencing, of whom 207 had received two doses of AZD1222 and some 26 had received two doses of the MenACWY control vaccine. Enrollment into the trials was organized by age into subgroups of 18-55, 56-69 and 70-plus years, and those subgroups contained roughly 140, 27 and 60 TCR-sequenced participants, respectively. Overall results and qualifications from the work: Epitopes outside the regions mutated in the B.1.351 and B.1.1.7 variants were reportedly recognized by nearly half of the unique spike-specific TCRs. Because no day 14 peak-response samples were available, the repertoires could be characterized only after the peak T cell response. Only 5 to 7 AZD1222 recipients were SARS-CoV-2 seropositive at baseline, limiting conclusions about previously exposed vaccinees. Participants were mostly white British, with more females than males. The authors suggested clonal diversity may have been underestimated. Spike-specific TCR breadth and depth rose significantly after two AZD1222 doses compared with day 0 and with MenACWY recipients. Vaccine-associated CD4 TCRs spanned the whole spike protein, with dominant responses in regions 160-218 and 743-854. The 56-69-year group was small, and its depth increase did not reach significance, likely because of low power.

According to the study, the label for this sample's time point signals: baseline before first vaccination. The vaccinee samples were drawn from two UK trials, COV001 and COV002, one of which was a single-blind randomized controlled phase 2/3 trial testing AZD1222 (ChAdOx1 nCoV-19) in healthy adults. For TCRbeta chain sequencing, PBMC samples were collected from trial participants at day 0 and at day 28 after the second dose. The CDR3 goes from the cysteine to the phenylalanine over 14 residues. Of all the DNA, just the CDR3 is kept, 42 bases in frame from base 1. V and J lose 4 bases and 1 base, and a span of 10 bases separates them. The germline V gene gives CDR1 as SGHTA and CDR2 as FQGNSA. The CDR3 regions of human TCRbeta chains were analyzed by immunosequencing. From the authors' description of their analysis: Repertoire TCRs were checked for matches against a reference library of SARS-CoV-2-specific TCRs that had been generated using the MIRA antigen-specificity platform. Breadth meant the fraction of unique TCRs that were SARS-CoV-2-associated, whereas depth meant the fraction of total T cells that were SARS-CoV-2-associated. Using the MIRA data, each spike-specific TCR was assigned both to the spike region to which the TCR was reactive and to a CD4 or CD8 class. Log10-transformed breadth and depth values were compared by one-way ANOVA with Sidak's multiple comparisons tests. Drawn from immuneACCESS, this table holds only the in-frame rearrangements with V and J called that TCRdb kept. Clones are partly lost; checked studies trace under half to an unresolved V gene and leave the rest unexplained. The V and J calls and clone size are taken from that table; D and trimming were inferred from the DNA. In this sample the table shows 130,000 or so clones, more than 75% of which occur a single time. The top ten clones comprise around 24% of the sample.

The material was peripheral blood, obtained on day 0 of AZD1222 vaccination. The source of this sequence is an adult in good health. The chain uses TRBV7-2 and TRBJ1-1; the best D guess is TRBD1, with 5 bases matching. The CDR3 region reads CASSSPDRNTEAFF. In nucleotide form, the sequence is TGTGCCAGCAGCTCCCCCGACAGGAACACTGAAGCTTTCTTT.